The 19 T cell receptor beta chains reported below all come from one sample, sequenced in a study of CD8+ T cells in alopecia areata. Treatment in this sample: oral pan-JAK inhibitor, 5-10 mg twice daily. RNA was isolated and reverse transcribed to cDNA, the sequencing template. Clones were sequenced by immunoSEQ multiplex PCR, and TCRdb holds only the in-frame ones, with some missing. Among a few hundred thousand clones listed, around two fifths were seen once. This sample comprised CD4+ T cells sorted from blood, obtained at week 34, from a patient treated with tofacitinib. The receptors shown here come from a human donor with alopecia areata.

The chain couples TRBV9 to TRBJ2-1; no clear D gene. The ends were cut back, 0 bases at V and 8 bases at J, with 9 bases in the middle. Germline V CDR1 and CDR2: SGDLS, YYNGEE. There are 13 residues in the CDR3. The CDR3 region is CASSVEFAHEQFF. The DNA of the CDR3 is TGTGCCAGCAGCGTAGAGTTCGCCCATGAGCAGTTCTTC.

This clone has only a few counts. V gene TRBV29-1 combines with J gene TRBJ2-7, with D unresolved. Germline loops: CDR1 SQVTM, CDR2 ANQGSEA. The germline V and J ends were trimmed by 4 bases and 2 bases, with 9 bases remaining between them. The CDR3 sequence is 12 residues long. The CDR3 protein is CSVGNSAYEQYF. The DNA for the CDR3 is TGCAGCGTTGGGAACAGCGCCTACGAGCAGTACTTC.

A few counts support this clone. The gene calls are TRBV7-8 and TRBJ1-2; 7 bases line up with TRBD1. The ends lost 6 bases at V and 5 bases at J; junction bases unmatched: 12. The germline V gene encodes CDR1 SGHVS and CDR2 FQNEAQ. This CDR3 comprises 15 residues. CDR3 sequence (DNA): TGTGCCAGCAGTTCTACCGGGACAGCTCTATATGGCTACACCTTC. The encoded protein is CASSSTGTALYGYTF.

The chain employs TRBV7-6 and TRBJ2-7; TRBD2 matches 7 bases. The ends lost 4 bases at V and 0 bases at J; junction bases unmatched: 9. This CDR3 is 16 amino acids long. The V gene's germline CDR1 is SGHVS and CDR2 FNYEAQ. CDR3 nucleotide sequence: TGTGCCAGCAGCTCCCTTAGCGGGCAAAGCTCCTACGAGCAGTACTTC. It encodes CASSSLSGQSSYEQYF.

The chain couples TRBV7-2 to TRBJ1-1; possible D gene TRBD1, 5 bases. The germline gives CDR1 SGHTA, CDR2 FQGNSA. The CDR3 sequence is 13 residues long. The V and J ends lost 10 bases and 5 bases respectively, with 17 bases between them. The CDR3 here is CANKRQGRTEAFF. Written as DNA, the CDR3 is TGTGCCAACAAACGGCAGGGTCGAACTGAAGCTTTCTTT.

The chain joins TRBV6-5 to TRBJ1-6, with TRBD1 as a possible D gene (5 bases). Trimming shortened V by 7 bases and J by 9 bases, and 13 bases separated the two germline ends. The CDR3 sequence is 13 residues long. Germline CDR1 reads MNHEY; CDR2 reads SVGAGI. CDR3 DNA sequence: TGTGCCAGCACCCTCCAGAGGGGTTCACCCCTCCACTTT. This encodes CASTLQRGSPLHF.

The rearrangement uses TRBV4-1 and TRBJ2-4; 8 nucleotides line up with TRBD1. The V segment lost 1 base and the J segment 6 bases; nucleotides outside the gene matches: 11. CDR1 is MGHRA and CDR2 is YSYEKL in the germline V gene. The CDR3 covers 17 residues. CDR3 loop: CASSQGPGRGLGNIQYF. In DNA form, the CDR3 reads TGCGCCAGCAGCCAAGGCCCGGGCAGGGGGCTCGGAAACATTCAGTACTTC.

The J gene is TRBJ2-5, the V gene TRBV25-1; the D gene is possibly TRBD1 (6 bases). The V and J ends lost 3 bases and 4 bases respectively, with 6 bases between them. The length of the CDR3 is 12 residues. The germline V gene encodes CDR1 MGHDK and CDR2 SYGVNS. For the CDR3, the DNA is TGTGCCAGCAGTGACAGGGGAGAGACCCAGTACTTC. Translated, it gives CASSDRGETQYF.

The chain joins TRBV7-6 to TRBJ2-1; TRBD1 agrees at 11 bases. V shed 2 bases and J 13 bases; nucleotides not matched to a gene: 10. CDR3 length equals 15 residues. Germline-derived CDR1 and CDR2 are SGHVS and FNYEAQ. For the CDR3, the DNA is TGTGCCAGCAGCTTATCACCTACGGGACAGGGGGAACAGTTCTTC. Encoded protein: CASSLSPTGQGEQFF.

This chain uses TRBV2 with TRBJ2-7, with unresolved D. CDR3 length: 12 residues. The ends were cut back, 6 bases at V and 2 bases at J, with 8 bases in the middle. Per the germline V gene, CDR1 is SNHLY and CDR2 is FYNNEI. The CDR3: CASRPDTYEQYF. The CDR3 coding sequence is TGTGCCAGCAGACCTGACACCTACGAGCAGTACTTC.

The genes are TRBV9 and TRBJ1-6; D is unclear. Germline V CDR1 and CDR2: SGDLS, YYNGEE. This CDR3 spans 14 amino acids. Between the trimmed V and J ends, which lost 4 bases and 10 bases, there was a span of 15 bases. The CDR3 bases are TGTGCCAGCAGCACGACGGTGGGCAGCTCACCCCTCCACTTT. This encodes CASSTTVGSSPLHF.

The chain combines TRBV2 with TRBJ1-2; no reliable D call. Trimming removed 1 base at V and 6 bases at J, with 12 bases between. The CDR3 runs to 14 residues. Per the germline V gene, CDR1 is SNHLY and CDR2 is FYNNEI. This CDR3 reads CASSEVHSTDGYTF. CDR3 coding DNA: TGTGCCAGCAGTGAAGTACACTCAACTGATGGCTACACCTTC.

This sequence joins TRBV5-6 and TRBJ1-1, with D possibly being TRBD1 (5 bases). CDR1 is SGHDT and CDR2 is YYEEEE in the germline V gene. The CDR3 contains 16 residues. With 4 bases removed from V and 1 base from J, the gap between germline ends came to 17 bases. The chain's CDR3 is CASSPWGGRKNTEAFF. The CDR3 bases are TGTGCCAGCAGCCCTTGGGGCGGACGGAAGAACACTGAAGCTTTCTTT.

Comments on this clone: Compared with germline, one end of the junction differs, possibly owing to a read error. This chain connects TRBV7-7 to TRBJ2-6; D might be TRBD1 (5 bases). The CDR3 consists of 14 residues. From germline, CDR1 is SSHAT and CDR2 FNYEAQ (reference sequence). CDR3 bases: TGTGCTAGCAGCTCGTCCAGGGCACCAAACGTCCTGACTTTC. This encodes CASSSSRAPNVLTF.

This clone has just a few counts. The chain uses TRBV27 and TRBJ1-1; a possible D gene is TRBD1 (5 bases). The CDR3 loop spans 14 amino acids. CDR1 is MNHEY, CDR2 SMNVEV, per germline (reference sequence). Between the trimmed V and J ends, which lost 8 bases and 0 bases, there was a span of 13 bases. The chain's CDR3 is CASARQPLNTEAFF. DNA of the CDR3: TGTGCCAGCGCTCGACAGCCCTTGAACACTGAAGCTTTCTTT.

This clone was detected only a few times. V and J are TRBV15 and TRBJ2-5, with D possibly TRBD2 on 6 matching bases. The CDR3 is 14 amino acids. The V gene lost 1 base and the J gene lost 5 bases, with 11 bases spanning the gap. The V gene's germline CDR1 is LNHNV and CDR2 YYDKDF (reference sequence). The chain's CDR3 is CATSRAGGGETQYF. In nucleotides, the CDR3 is TGTGCCACCAGCAGAGCCGGGGGTGGGGAGACCCAGTACTTC.

The CDR3 sequence is CASSSGRSSEQYF. In DNA, the CDR3 is TGCGCCAGCAGCTCAGGACGGAGCAGCGAGCAGTACTTC. The chain carries TRBV5-1 and TRBJ2-7, with unresolved D. CDR1 and CDR2 (germline): SGHRS, YFSETQ. This CDR3 spans 13 amino acids. V was trimmed by 3 bases and J by 6 bases, leaving 13 bases between them.

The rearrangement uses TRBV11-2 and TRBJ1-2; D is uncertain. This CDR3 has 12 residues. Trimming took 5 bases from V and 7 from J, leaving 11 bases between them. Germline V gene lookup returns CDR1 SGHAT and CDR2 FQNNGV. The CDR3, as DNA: TGTGCCAGCAGCCGTTCCTACGCTGGCTACACCTTC. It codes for CASSRSYAGYTF.

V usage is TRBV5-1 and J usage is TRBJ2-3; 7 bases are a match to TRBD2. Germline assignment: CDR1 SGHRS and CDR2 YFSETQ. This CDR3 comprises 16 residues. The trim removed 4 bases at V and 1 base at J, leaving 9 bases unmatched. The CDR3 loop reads CASSNQAGRGTDTQYF. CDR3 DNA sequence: TGCGCCAGCAGCAACCAAGCGGGAAGGGGCACAGATACGCAGTATTTT.